Each of the 17 T cell receptor beta chains below was sequenced from the same sample in a study. TCRdb re-analysed the RT-PCR reads in MiXCR, keeping a single row per CDR3 protein. The sample records about 680,000 distinct CDR3 sequences, 13% to 15% being singletons. The sequencing sample was made of memory CD4+ T cells from blood. The receptor source for this set is a female donor in good health, serving as a healthy control.

The genes are TRBV5-1 and TRBJ2-7; 7 bases line up with TRBD1. The V gene end was trimmed by 4 bases and the J gene end by 2 bases; junction bases not matched to a gene: 6. The CDR3 covers 14 residues. Germline V gene data show CDR1 as SGHRS and CDR2 as YFSETQ. DNA of the CDR3: TGCGCCAGCAGCATGGACGGGACAGCCTACGAGCAGTACTTC. As protein: CASSMDGTAYEQYF.

Many counts were recorded for this clonotype. The chain uses TRBV5-5 and TRBJ2-1, with 7 bases identical to TRBD1. CDR3 length: 15 residues. J was trimmed by 2 bases and V by 7 bases; bases with no gene match: 9. Germline CDR1 and CDR2: SGHKS and YYEKEE (reference sequence). The CDR3 bases are TGTGCCAGCGTCGCGACAGGGCAAGCCTACAATGAGCAGTTCTTC. Translated: CASVATGQAYNEQFF.

This chain uses TRBV6-2 or TRBV6-3 with TRBJ2-5; 11 bases align to TRBD1. Germline CDR1 MNHEY, CDR2 SVGEGT. Unmatched junction bases numbered 7, after V lost 2 bases and J lost 5 bases. This CDR3 is 16 amino acids long. The chain's CDR3 is CASSYMRTGGGETQYF. The CDR3 nucleotides are TGTGCCAGCAGTTACATGAGGACAGGGGGCGGGGAGACCCAGTACTTC.

V gene TRBV10-3 combines with J gene TRBJ2-5; TRBD1 matches 10 bases. The germline CDR1 and CDR2 sequences are ENHRY and SYGVKD. Trimming cost V 4 bases and J 1 base; bases outside gene matches: 0. The CDR3 contains 14 residues. CDR3 region: CAISGQGAQETQYF. The CDR3 nucleotides read TGTGCCATCAGTGGACAGGGGGCCCAAGAGACCCAGTACTTC.

This rearrangement joins TRBV24-1 to TRBJ2-5, with D perhaps being TRBD1 or TRBD2 (5 bases each). This CDR3 is built from 14 residues. The V gene's germline CDR1 is KGHDR and CDR2 SFDVKD. V was trimmed by 10 bases and J by 0 bases, leaving 14 bases between them. As DNA, the CDR3 is TGTGCCACTGGTGGGAGAGGGGACCAAGAGACCCAGTACTTC. This sequence encodes CATGGRGDQETQYF.

This clonotype was counted a few times. The CDR3 sequence is CASSEGQGGIYGYTF. CDR3 nucleotides: TGTGCCAGCAGTGAAGGACAGGGGGGGATCTATGGCTACACCTTC. The chain combines TRBV6-1 with TRBJ1-2; 9 positions agree with TRBD1. The CDR3 contains 15 residues. Germline V gene data show CDR1 as MNHNS and CDR2 as SASEGT. Losses at the gene ends were 1 base for V and 4 bases for J; bases not matched to a gene: 4.

The rearrangement links TRBV12-3 or TRBV12-4 to TRBJ1-2; D might be TRBD1 (5 bases). The CDR3 runs 14 residues. V shed 5 bases and J shed 2 bases, with 12 bases lying between them. For the CDR3, the DNA is TGTGCCAGCAGTGGGACCAACGCGAACTATGGCTACACCTTC. Translation gives CASSGTNANYGYTF.

This clonotype was observed at least ten times. The chain carries TRBV10-3 and TRBJ1-4; D might be TRBD1 (6 bases). Looked up from germline, CDR1 is ENHRY and CDR2 is SYGVKD. This CDR3 is 18 amino acids long. V was trimmed by 8 bases and J by 0 bases, leaving 22 bases between them. The CDR3 loop is CAISDPDRALATNEKLFF. The DNA of the CDR3 is TGTGCCATCTCCGATCCGGACAGAGCCCTAGCAACTAATGAAAAACTGTTTTTT.

The table lists this clonotype with many counts. The V and J genes are TRBV3-1 and TRBJ2-7; D unresolved. Trimming cost V 2 bases and J 2 bases, with 16 bases left between them. The CDR3 sequence is 16 residues long. CDR1 and CDR2 from the germline V gene are LGHDT and YNNKEL (reference sequence). The CDR3 DNA follows: TGTGCCAGCAGCCAATCGGGTATAGTTCTAACCTACGAGCAGTACTTC. Translation gives CASSQSGIVLTYEQYF.

This clonotype was counted at least ten times. J is TRBJ1-6 and V is TRBV4-2; D is possibly TRBD1 (5 bases). The CDR3 has 13 amino acids. V was clipped by 0 bases and J by 13 bases, with 10 bases between them. Per germline, CDR1 LGHNA and CDR2 YNFKEQ. The CDR3, as DNA: TGTGCCAGCAGCCAAGAATGGGGGGACCCCCTCCACTTT. Translating gives CASSQEWGDPLHF.

This clonotype has a handful of counts. The V call is TRBV20-1, the J call TRBJ2-2; TRBD1 is a possible D gene (5 bases). V dropped 2 bases and J dropped 6 bases, with 10 bases sitting between them. This CDR3 is 13 amino acids long. The germline V gene encodes CDR1 DFQATT and CDR2 SNEGSKA (reference sequence). CDR3 coding DNA: TGCAGTGCTAGAACCCTACAGGCCGGGGAGCTGTTTTTT. Its protein is CSARTLQAGELFF.

This clonotype was seen repeatedly, ten times or more. The CDR3 spells CASSYSASNYGYTF. The CDR3 DNA reads as TGTGCCAGCAGTTACTCCGCGTCGAACTATGGCTACACCTTC. The chain has TRBV6-5 and TRBJ1-2; D remains ambiguous. Germline values: CDR1 MNHEY, CDR2 SVGAGI. This CDR3 is built from 14 residues. Between the trimmed V and J ends, which lost 0 bases and 2 bases, there was a span of 7 bases.

Many counts were recorded for this clonotype. This chain joins TRBV5-1 and TRBJ2-1; 11 bases map to TRBD2. The CDR3 consists of 16 residues. With V trimmed by 5 bases and J by 0 bases, 4 bases remained unmatched. CDR1 and CDR2 (germline): SGHRS, YFSETQ. The CDR3 bases are TGCGCCAGCAGGACTAGCGGGACGAGCTCCTACAATGAGCAGTTCTTC. Translating gives CASRTSGTSSYNEQFF.

This clonotype was counted at least ten times. The chain recombines TRBV10-1 with TRBJ2-3; perhaps TRBD2 as D (6 bases). Germline CDR1 and CDR2: WNHNN and SYGVQD (reference sequence). The CDR3 has 15 residues. V was clipped by 11 bases and J by 2 bases, with 20 bases between them. The CDR3 region has the DNA TGCGCCGTCCGGGTAGGGGACTCCACCACAGATACGCAGTATTTT. Its translation is CAVRVGDSTTDTQYF.

This chain joins TRBV19 and TRBJ2-7; 9 nucleotides align to TRBD2. Germline CDR1 LNHDA, CDR2 SQIVND (reference sequence). The V gene end was trimmed by 3 bases and the J gene end by 7 bases; junction bases not matched to a gene: 7. CDR3 length: 14 residues. The CDR3 sequence: CASSMREGSWEQYF. The CDR3 bases are TGTGCCAGTAGTATGCGGGAGGGATCTTGGGAGCAGTACTTC.

The sample holds many counts of this clonotype. V is TRBV4-1 and J is TRBJ2-1; tentatively, D is TRBD1 (6 bases). Per germline, CDR1 MGHRA and CDR2 YSYEKL. CDR3 size: 13 residues. The V end was cut by 1 base, the J end by 13 bases, with 14 bases between. CDR3 bases: TGCGCCAGCAGCCAAGTTGTCTGGACAGTTCAGTTCTTC. Amino acids: CASSQVVWTVQFF.

A remark on this clonotype: A much larger clone differs by one base, so this may be a read error. CDR3 protein: CARSLIGSGSTDTQYF. CDR3 bases: TGTGCCAGAAGCTTGATCGGTAGTGGTAGCACAGATACGCAGTATTTT. V and J are TRBV5-5 and TRBJ2-3; D is ambiguous. The CDR3 covers 16 residues. Per the germline V gene, CDR1 is SGHKS and CDR2 is YYEKEE (reference sequence).